This is a list of T cell receptor beta chains from one sample in a study of blood T cell repertoires in COVID-19. TCRdb's copy holds only in-frame clones and misses some; the assay was immunoSEQ multiplex PCR. Among about 200,000 clones, about 91% were seen once, and the ten largest hold 1% to 1.5%. Sequencing input: peripheral blood. The receptors originated from a man aged 25-40 years with acute or convalescent COVID-19. The CDR3 runs from the conserved cysteine through the conserved F or W. The D gene is left open where the match is weak. Only some rows state a clone size, as once, few, many or a class for expanded clones.

TRBD2	.	TRBJ2-1	TRBV9	CASSVFLAGESGEQFF	TGTGCCAGCAGCGTATTCCTAGCGGGAGAGTCGGGTGAGCAGTTCTTC
.	.	TRBJ2-2	TRBV5-1	CASSFDQANRGELFF	TGCGCCAGCAGCTTCGACCAGGCCAATCGGGGGGAGCTGTTTTTT
TRBD1	.	TRBJ1-3	TRBV6-5	CASSLDRFSGNTIYF	TGTGCCAGCAGCCTGGACAGGTTCTCTGGAAACACCATATATTTT
TRBD1	.	TRBJ2-3	TRBV11-3	CASSSIYGTGAPDTQYF	TGTGCCAGCAGCTCGATCTATGGGACAGGGGCCCCAGATACGCAGTATTTT
TRBD1	.	TRBJ1-2	TRBV19	CASRGQGAYGYTF	TGTGCCTCGAGGGGACAGGGAGCGTATGGCTACACCTTC
.	.	TRBJ1-2	TRBV27	CASRRGHNYGYTF	TGTGCCAGCAGACGGGGTCATAACTATGGCTACACCTTC
.	.	TRBJ2-5	TRBV7-9	CASSPTVVQETQYF	TGTGCCAGCAGCCCAACAGTTGTCCAAGAGACCCAGTACTTC
TRBD1	.	TRBJ2-6	TRBV11-2	CASSLVRQGRGANVLTF	TGTGCCAGCAGCTTAGTCAGACAGGGGCGAGGGGCCAACGTCCTGACTTTC
.	.	TRBJ2-7	TRBV29-1	CSIREQGKSYEQYF	TGCAGCATAAGAGAACAGGGAAAGTCCTACGAGCAGTACTTC
TRBD1	.	TRBJ2-6	TRBV2	CAGLTGDSGANVLTF	TGTGCCGGATTAACAGGGGACTCTGGGGCCAACGTCCTGACTTTC
TRBD1	once	TRBJ2-1	TRBV7-6	CASSPGQGSSNEQFF	TGTGCCAGCAGCCCCGGACAGGGAAGCAGTAATGAGCAGTTCTTC
TRBD1	once	TRBJ2-7	TRBV27	CASRGGTGPYF	TGTGCCAGTAGGGGAGGGACAGGGCCTTACTTC
.	.	TRBJ1-1	TRBV5-4	CASSRGAEDTEAFF	TGTGCCAGCAGCCGGGGGGCAGAGGACACTGAAGCTTTCTTT
.	.	TRBJ2-5	TRBV13	CASSLGRGETQYF	TGTGCCAGCAGCTTAGGCAGGGGAGAGACCCAGTACTTC
.	.	TRBJ2-6	TRBV5-5	CASSLGLGTGGANVLTF	TGTGCCAGCAGCTTGGGACTGGGTACGGGTGGGGCCAACGTCCTGACTTTC
TRBD1	.	TRBJ1-1	TRBV5-1	CASSPWTGGMSTEAFF	TGCGCCAGCAGCCCCTGGACAGGGGGGATGAGCACTGAAGCTTTCTTT
.	.	TRBJ2-1	TRBV7-2	CASSLEAGHWGNEQFF	TGTGCCAGCAGCTTAGAAGCAGGACACTGGGGCAATGAGCAGTTCTTC
TRBD1	.	TRBJ1-1	TRBV6-5	CASRKDGTAVMSAFF	TGTGCCAGCAGGAAGGATGGGACAGCTGTAATGAGCGCTTTCTTT
.	.	TRBJ1-2	TRBV12-3/TRBV12-4	CASSLVAGYGYTF	TGTGCCAGCAGTTTAGTTGCGGGCTATGGCTACACCTTC
TRBD1	.	TRBJ1-1	TRBV29-1	CSVDRGQNTEAFF	TGCAGCGTGGACAGGGGCCAGAACACTGAAGCTTTCTTT
TRBD2	.	TRBJ2-3	TRBV4-1	CASSHVGTSGRDTQYF	TGCGCCAGCAGCCACGTAGGGACTAGCGGGAGAGATACGCAGTATTTT
TRBD2	few	TRBJ2-5	TRBV6-2/TRBV6-3	CASSRTSGSQETQYF	TGTGCCAGCAGCAGGACTAGCGGGAGCCAAGAGACCCAGTACTTC
TRBD2	.	TRBJ2-5	TRBV3-1/TRBV3-2	CASSHGSSGSVETQYF	TGTGCCAGCAGCCACGGTAGTAGCGGGAGCGTCGAGACCCAGTACTTC
TRBD1	.	TRBJ2-5	TRBV2	CASLQGRVGTQYF	TGTGCCAGCCTACAGGGGCGCGTAGGGACCCAGTACTTC
.	.	TRBJ2-1	TRBV9	CASSSGTLSSYNEQFF	TGTGCCAGCAGCTCCGGGACTCTCAGCTCCTACAATGAGCAGTTCTTC
TRBD1	.	TRBJ1-1	TRBV30	CAWTNNGLQGVEAFF	TGTGCCTGGACCAACAATGGACTCCAGGGGGTTGAAGCTTTCTTT
TRBD2	.	TRBJ2-7	TRBV28	CASSSPGTTSYEQYF	TGTGCCAGCAGTTCGCCCGGGACTACCTCCTACGAGCAGTACTTC
.	.	TRBJ1-2	TRBV28	CARGYNYGYTF	TGTGCCAGGGGCTATAACTATGGCTACACCTTC
TRBD1	.	TRBJ1-4	TRBV25-1	CASSDGQGDEKLFF	TGTGCCAGCAGTGATGGACAGGGGGATGAAAAACTGTTTTTT
.	.	TRBJ2-7	TRBV11-2	CASSLDRGTGLLGEQYF	TGTGCCAGCAGCTTAGATCGAGGCACAGGGTTGTTGGGCGAGCAGTACTTC
TRBD2	.	TRBJ2-3	TRBV19	CASRTWGTSVPTDTQYF	TGTGCCAGTAGAACATGGGGGACTAGCGTCCCCACAGATACGCAGTATTTT
.	.	TRBJ1-4	TRBV5-4	CASSVTGDRVNEKLFF	TGTGCCAGCTCTGTTACCGGAGACCGCGTAAATGAAAAACTGTTTTTT
TRBD2	.	TRBJ2-1	TRBV28	CATNLAGIGNEQFF	TGTGCCACTAACCTAGCGGGGATTGGAAATGAGCAGTTCTTC
TRBD1	few	TRBJ2-7	TRBV28	CASSPGQGGYYEQYF	TGTGCCAGCAGCCCGGGACAGGGAGGTTACTACGAGCAGTACTTC
TRBD2	.	TRBJ2-3	TRBV4-1	CASSQRLAGGPGDTQYF	TGCGCCAGCAGCCAGAGACTAGCGGGGGGGCCCGGGGATACGCAGTATTTT
TRBD1	.	TRBJ1-3	TRBV28	CASSLVGGGNTIYF	TGTGCCAGCAGTTTGGTAGGGGGCGGAAACACCATATATTTT
TRBD1	once	TRBJ2-1	TRBV10-3	CAISEGQGKNEQFF	TGTGCCATCAGTGAGGGACAGGGTAAGAATGAGCAGTTCTTC
.	.	TRBJ2-4	TRBV18	CASSRSWRETNIQYF	TGTGCCAGCTCACGAAGCTGGAGGGAGACCAACATTCAGTACTTC
.	.	TRBJ1-2	TRBV5-1	CASSQTLGYGYTF	TGCGCCAGCAGCCAGACACTAGGCTATGGCTACACCTTC
TRBD1	.	TRBJ1-5	TRBV5-1	CASSSGDRPNQPQHF	TGCGCCAGCAGCTCAGGGGACAGGCCCAATCAGCCCCAGCATTTT
TRBD1	many	TRBJ2-2	TRBV5-1	CASSGSRGTGELFF	TGCGCCAGCTCCGGGTCCAGGGGGACCGGGGAGCTGTTTTTT
.	.	TRBJ1-2	TRBV13	CASSSRHKGQLYGYTF	TGTGCCAGCAGCTCGAGGCACAAAGGACAGCTCTATGGCTACACCTTC
.	.	TRBJ2-7	TRBV10-1	CASSESGAYEQYF	TGCGCCAGCAGTGAGTCGGGGGCATACGAGCAGTACTTC
.	.	TRBJ2-2	TRBV5-1	CASSTMRVGTGELFF	TGCGCCAGCAGCACGATGAGGGTTGGCACCGGGGAGCTGTTTTTT
TRBD2	.	TRBJ2-7	TRBV3-1/TRBV3-2	CASSKRGSGEQYF	TGTGCCAGCAGCAAGCGGGGTTCTGGCGAGCAGTACTTC
.	.	TRBJ2-3	TRBV9	CASSLSVLGDTQYF	TGTGCCAGCAGCTTAAGTGTCCTAGGAGATACGCAGTATTTT
.	.	TRBJ2-3	TRBV3-1/TRBV3-2	CASSQTTDTQYF	TGTGCCAGCAGCCAAACAACCGATACGCAGTATTTT
.	.	TRBJ2-3	TRBV7-3	CASRRENTDTQYF	TGTGCCAGCAGAAGAGAGAACACAGATACGCAGTATTTT
.	few	TRBJ1-6	TRBV12-5	CASGWGDSGNSPLHF	TGTGCTAGTGGTTGGGGTGATTCGGGGAATTCACCCCTCCACTTT
TRBD1	.	TRBJ1-5	TRBV19	CASKWGTGNQPQHF	TGTGCCAGTAAATGGGGGACAGGAAATCAGCCCCAGCATTTT
.	few	TRBJ2-5	TRBV2	CASNGFGAGETQYF	TGTGCCAGCAATGGTTTTGGGGCCGGAGAGACCCAGTACTTC
TRBD1	.	TRBJ2-5	TRBV18	CASSQQGETQYF	TGTGCCAGCTCACAACAGGGGGAGACCCAGTACTTC
.	.	TRBJ2-1	TRBV5-1	CASSTGVLNEQFF	TGCGCCAGCAGCACGGGAGTTTTGAATGAGCAGTTCTTC
TRBD2	.	TRBJ2-7	TRBV7-8	CASSLVASGSYEQYF	TGTGCCAGCAGCTTAGTGGCTAGCGGGAGTTACGAGCAGTACTTC
.	.	TRBJ1-2	TRBV6-5	CASRTWGHYGYTF	TGTGCCAGCAGGACCTGGGGGCACTATGGCTACACCTTC
TRBD1	.	TRBJ2-7	TRBV28	CASSLDRVVYEQYF	TGTGCCAGCAGTTTAGACAGGGTAGTCTACGAGCAGTACTTC
.	.	TRBJ1-1	TRBV9	CASSARGGEGNTEAFF	TGTGCCAGCAGCGCCCGTGGGGGGGAGGGGAACACTGAAGCTTTCTTT
.	.	TRBJ2-5	TRBV29-1	CSAGLEETQYF	TGCAGCGCGGGACTGGAAGAGACCCAGTACTTC
TRBD2	.	TRBJ2-1	TRBV11-2	CASSFQGGSGRAYHEQFF	TGTGCCAGCAGCTTCCAGGGAGGCAGCGGGAGGGCCTACCATGAGCAGTTCTTC